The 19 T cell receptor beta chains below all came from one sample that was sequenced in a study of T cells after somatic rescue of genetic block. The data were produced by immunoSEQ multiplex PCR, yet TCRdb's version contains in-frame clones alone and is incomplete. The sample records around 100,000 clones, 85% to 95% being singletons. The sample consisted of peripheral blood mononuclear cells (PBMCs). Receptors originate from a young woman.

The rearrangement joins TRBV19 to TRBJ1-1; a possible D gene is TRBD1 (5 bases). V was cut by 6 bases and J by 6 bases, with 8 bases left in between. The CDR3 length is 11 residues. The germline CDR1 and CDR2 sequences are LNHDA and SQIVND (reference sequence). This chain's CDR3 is CASSVRAEAFF. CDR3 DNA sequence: TGTGCCAGTAGCGTCAGGGCTGAAGCTTTCTTT.

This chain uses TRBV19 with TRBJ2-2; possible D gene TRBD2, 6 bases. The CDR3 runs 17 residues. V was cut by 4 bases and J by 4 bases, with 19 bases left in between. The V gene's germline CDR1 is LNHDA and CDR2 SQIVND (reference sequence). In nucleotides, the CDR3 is TGTGCCAGTAGTAAGGTTGCGGGGAGGAAGAGCACCGGGGAGCTGTTTTTT. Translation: CASSKVAGRKSTGELFF.

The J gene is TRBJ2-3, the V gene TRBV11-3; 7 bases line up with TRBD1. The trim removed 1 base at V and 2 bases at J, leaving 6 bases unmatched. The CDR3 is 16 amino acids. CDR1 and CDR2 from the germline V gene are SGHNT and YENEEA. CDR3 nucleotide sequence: TGTGCCAGCAGCTTAGGCTCACAGGGGTCCACAGATACGCAGTATTTT. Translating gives CASSLGSQGSTDTQYF.

The CDR3 DNA follows: TGTGCCAGCAGCCACGGTACAGATACGCAGTATTTT. Protein product: CASSHGTDTQYF. The chain carries TRBV6-5 and TRBJ2-3; no clear D gene. CDR3 length: 12 residues. The V end lost 6 bases, the J end lost 3 bases, and 7 bases lay between the germline ends. Germline loops: CDR1 MNHEY, CDR2 SVGAGI.

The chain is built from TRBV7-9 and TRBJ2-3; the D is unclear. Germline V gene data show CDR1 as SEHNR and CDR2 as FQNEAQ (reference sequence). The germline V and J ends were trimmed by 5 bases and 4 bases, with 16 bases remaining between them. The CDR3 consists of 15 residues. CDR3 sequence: CASSGEAFRADTQYF. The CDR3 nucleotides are TGTGCCAGCAGCGGAGAGGCATTTAGGGCAGATACGCAGTATTTT.

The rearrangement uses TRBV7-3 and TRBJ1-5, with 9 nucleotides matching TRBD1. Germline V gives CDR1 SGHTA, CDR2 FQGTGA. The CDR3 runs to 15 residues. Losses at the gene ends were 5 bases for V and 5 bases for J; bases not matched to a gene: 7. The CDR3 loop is CASSPSGQGDQPQHF. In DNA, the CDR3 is TGTGCCAGCAGCCCTTCGGGACAGGGTGATCAGCCCCAGCATTTT.

The DNA for the CDR3 is TGTGCCAGCAGCTTAGGTAGAGATAGAGAGCAGTACTTC. It encodes CASSLGRDREQYF. This chain links TRBV7-2 with TRBJ2-7; D is unclear. V was trimmed by 1 base and J by 7 bases, leaving 11 bases between them. CDR3 length equals 13 residues. From germline, CDR1 is SGHTA and CDR2 FQGNSA.

CDR3 nucleotide sequence: TGTGCCAGCAGCTTACAGACAGGGGGACGGGTGAACACTGAAGCTTTCTTT. Encoded protein: CASSLQTGGRVNTEAFF. The chain links TRBV7-6 to TRBJ1-1, with 9 bases matching TRBD1. CDR1 is SGHVS and CDR2 is FNYEAQ in the germline V gene. Trimming removed 2 bases from V and 0 bases from J; junction bases left unmatched: 7. This CDR3 spans 17 amino acids. Looking up the rest from reference TRBV7-6 and TRBJ1-1 gives the full variable domain: GAGVSQSPRYKVTKRGQDVALRCDPISGHVSLYWYRQALGQGPEFLTYFNYEAQQDKSGLPNDRFSAERPEGSISTLTIQRTEQRDSAMYRCASSLQTGGRVNTEAFFGQGTRLTVV.

CDR3 in amino acids: CASTDGGPAEAFF. The CDR3 DNA follows: TGTGCCAGTACCGACGGGGGGCCGGCTGAAGCTTTCTTT. This rearrangement joins TRBV19 to TRBJ1-1, with D perhaps matching TRBD1 (6 bases). Trimming removed 7 bases from V and 6 bases from J, with 15 bases in between. The CDR3 is 13 amino acids. CDR1 and CDR2 from the germline V gene are LNHDA and SQIVND (reference sequence).

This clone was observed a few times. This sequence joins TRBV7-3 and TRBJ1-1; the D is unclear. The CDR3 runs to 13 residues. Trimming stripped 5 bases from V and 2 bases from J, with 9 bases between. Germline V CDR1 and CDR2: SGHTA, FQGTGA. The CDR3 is CASSLVTNTEAFF. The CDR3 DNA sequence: TGTGCCAGCAGCCTCGTGACAAACACTGAAGCTTTCTTT.

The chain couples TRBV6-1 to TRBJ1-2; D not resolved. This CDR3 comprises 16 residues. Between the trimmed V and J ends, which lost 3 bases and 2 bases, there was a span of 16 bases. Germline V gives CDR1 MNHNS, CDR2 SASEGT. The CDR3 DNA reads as TGTGCCAGCAGTGAGGGTTTGAACCCCATAAACTATGGCTACACCTTC. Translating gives CASSEGLNPINYGYTF.

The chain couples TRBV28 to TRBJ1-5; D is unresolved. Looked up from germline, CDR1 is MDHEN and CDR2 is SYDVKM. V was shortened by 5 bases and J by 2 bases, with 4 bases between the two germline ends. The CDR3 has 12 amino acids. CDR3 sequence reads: CASSRGNQPQHF. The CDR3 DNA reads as TGTGCCAGCAGTCGAGGCAATCAGCCCCAGCATTTT.

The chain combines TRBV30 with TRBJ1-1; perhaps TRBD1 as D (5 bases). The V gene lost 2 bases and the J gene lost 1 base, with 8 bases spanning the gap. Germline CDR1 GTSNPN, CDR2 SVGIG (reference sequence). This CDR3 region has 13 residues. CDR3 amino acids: CAWSKQENTEAFF. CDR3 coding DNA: TGTGCCTGGAGTAAACAGGAGAACACTGAAGCTTTCTTT.

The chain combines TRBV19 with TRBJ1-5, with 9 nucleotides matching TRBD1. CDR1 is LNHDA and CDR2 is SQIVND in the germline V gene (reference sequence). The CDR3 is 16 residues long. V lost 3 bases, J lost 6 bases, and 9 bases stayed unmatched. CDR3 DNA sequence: TGTGCCAGTAGTATCGCCGGGACAGGGACGGGTCAGCCCCAGCATTTT. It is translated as CASSIAGTGTGQPQHF.

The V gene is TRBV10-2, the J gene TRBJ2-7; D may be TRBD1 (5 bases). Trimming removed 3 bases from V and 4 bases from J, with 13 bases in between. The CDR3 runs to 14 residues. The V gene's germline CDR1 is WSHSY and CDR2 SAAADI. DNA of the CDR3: TGCGCCAGCAGTGAAGTCGCAGGGCCGTACGAGCAGTACTTC. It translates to CASSEVAGPYEQYF.

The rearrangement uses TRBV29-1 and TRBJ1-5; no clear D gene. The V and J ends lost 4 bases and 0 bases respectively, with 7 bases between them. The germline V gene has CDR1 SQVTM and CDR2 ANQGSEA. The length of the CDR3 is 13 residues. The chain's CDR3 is CSVGADSNQPQHF. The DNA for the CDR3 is TGCAGCGTTGGGGCAGATAGCAATCAGCCCCAGCATTTT.

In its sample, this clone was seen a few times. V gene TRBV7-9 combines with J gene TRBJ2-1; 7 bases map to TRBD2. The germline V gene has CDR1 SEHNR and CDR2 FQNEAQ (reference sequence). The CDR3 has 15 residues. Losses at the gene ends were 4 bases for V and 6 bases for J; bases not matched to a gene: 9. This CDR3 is CASSSGLSRFNEQFF. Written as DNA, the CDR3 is TGTGCCAGCAGCTCGGGACTAAGCCGATTCAATGAGCAGTTCTTC. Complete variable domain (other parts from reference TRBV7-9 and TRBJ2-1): DTGVSQNPRHKITKRGQNVTFRCDPISEHNRLYWYRQTLGQGPEFLTYFQNEAQLEKSRLLSDRFSAERPKGSFSTLEIQRTEQGDSAMYLCASSSGLSRFNEQFFGPGTRLTVL.

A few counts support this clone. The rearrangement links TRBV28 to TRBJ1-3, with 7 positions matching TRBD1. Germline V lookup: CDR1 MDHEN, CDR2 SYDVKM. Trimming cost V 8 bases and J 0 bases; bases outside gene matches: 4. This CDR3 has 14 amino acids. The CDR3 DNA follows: TGTGCCAGCTACAGGGGACTCTCTGGAAACACCATATATTTT. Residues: CASYRGLSGNTIYF.

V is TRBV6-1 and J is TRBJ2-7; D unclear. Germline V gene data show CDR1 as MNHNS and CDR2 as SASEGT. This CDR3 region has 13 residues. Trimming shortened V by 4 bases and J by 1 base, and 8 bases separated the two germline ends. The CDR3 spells CASSVQLSYEQYF. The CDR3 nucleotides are TGTGCCAGCAGTGTGCAGCTATCCTACGAGCAGTACTTC.